Following are 8 T cell receptor beta chains from one sample sequenced in a study of cytomegalovirus exposure and HLA in healthy donors. 60 Vbeta and 13 Jbeta primers were used in PCR. TCRdb's copy holds only in-frame clones and misses some; the assay was immunoSEQ multiplex PCR. The sample includes about 150,000 clones, around 66% of them seen just once. Sequenced material: PBMCs. These receptors were collected from a woman aged 25 to 45 in good health and CMV-seropositive.

The rearrangement joins TRBV5-4 to TRBJ2-5, with D possibly being TRBD2 (6 bases). CDR1 SGHNT and CDR2 YYREEE come from the germline V gene (reference sequence). There are 15 residues in the CDR3. The V and J ends lost 0 bases and 1 base respectively, with 10 bases between them. The DNA for the CDR3 is TGTGCCAGCAGCTTGGAGGGCGGGATCCAAGAGACCCAGTACTTC. Its protein product is CASSLEGGIQETQYF. Complete variable domain (other parts from reference TRBV5-4 and TRBJ2-5): ETGVTQSPTHLIKTRGQQVTLRCSSQSGHNTVSWYQQALGQGPQFIFQYYREEENGRGNFPPRFSGLQFPNYSSELNVNALELDDSALYLCASSLEGGIQETQYFGPGTRLLVL.

The chain has TRBV5-1 and TRBJ2-3; TRBD1 matches 8 bases. The V segment lost 5 bases and the J segment 4 bases; nucleotides outside the gene matches: 6. CDR1 and CDR2 (germline): SGHRS, YFSETQ. The CDR3 runs 14 residues. CDR3 DNA sequence: TGCGCCAGCAGTGGACAGGGAGGTGCAGATACGCAGTATTTT. Translated, it gives CASSGQGGADTQYF.

This clone showed up just a few times. The chain is built from TRBV27 and TRBJ1-4; D is unclear. The V end lost 2 bases, the J end lost 8 bases, and 15 bases lay between the germline ends. CDR1 is MNHEY and CDR2 is SMNVEV in the germline V gene (reference sequence). The CDR3 consists of 15 residues. CDR3 protein: CASSLNRQETEKLFF. The CDR3, as DNA: TGTGCCAGCAGTTTAAATCGGCAGGAAACAGAAAAACTGTTTTTT. Full variable domain (missing parts from reference TRBV27 and TRBJ1-4): EAQVTQNPRYLITVTGKKLTVTCSQNMNHEYMSWYRQDPGLGLRQIYYSMNVEVTDKGDVPEGYKVSRKEKRNFPLILESPSPNQTSLYFCASSLNRQETEKLFFGSGTQLSVL.

The chain has TRBV7-6 and TRBJ2-7, with 14 nucleotides matching TRBD2. CDR1 SGHVS and CDR2 FNYEAQ come from the germline V gene. There are 15 residues in the CDR3. The junction had 5 bases not matched to a gene; V was cut back by 5 bases and J by 5 bases. DNA of the CDR3: TGTGCCAGCAGCATTTCGGGACTAGCGGGAGACGAGCAGTACTTC. It translates to CASSISGLAGDEQYF. The full variable domain, in which reference TRBV7-6 and TRBJ2-7 provide the parts outside the CDR3, is GAGVSQSPRYKVTKRGQDVALRCDPISGHVSLYWYRQALGQGPEFLTYFNYEAQQDKSGLPNDRFSAERPEGSISTLTIQRTEQRDSAMYRCASSISGLAGDEQYFGPGTRLTVT.

The chain employs TRBV9 and TRBJ2-3, with 7 bases that match TRBD2. V lost 5 bases, J lost 4 bases, and 16 bases stayed unmatched. The CDR3 runs 17 residues. Germline V gives CDR1 SGDLS, CDR2 YYNGEE. The CDR3 coding sequence is TGTGCCAGCAGACCGTGGGGCGGGAGAGGGCAACCAGATACGCAGTATTTT. It yields the protein CASRPWGGRGQPDTQYF.

V is TRBV27 and J is TRBJ2-7; the D gene is possibly TRBD2 (5 bases). The V end was cut by 0 bases, the J end by 10 bases, with 13 bases between. The CDR3 runs to 13 residues. Germline-derived CDR1 and CDR2 are MNHEY and SMNVEV (reference sequence). CDR3 protein: CASSLSGSGFQYF. CDR3 DNA: TGTGCCAGCAGTTTATCCGGCAGCGGATTTCAGTACTTC.

V and J are TRBV9 and TRBJ2-5, with 13 nucleotides matching TRBD2. The CDR3 is 16 residues long. The germline V gene encodes CDR1 SGDLS and CDR2 YYNGEE. The V segment lost 1 base and the J segment 2 bases; nucleotides outside the gene matches: 2. The CDR3 sequence: CASSVPGLAGQETQYF. DNA for the CDR3: TGTGCCAGCAGCGTACCGGGACTAGCGGGGCAAGAGACCCAGTACTTC.

In regard to this clone: Germline is not matched at one junction end, which may reflect a read error. The rearrangement links TRBV19 to TRBJ1-2; TRBD1 is a possible D gene (5 bases). Germline values: CDR1 LNHDA, CDR2 SQIVND (reference sequence). The CDR3 has 12 residues. The chain's CDR3 is CAGSAGPGAYTF. The CDR3 DNA is TGTGCCGGTAGTGCGGGACCGGGAGCCTACACCTTC.